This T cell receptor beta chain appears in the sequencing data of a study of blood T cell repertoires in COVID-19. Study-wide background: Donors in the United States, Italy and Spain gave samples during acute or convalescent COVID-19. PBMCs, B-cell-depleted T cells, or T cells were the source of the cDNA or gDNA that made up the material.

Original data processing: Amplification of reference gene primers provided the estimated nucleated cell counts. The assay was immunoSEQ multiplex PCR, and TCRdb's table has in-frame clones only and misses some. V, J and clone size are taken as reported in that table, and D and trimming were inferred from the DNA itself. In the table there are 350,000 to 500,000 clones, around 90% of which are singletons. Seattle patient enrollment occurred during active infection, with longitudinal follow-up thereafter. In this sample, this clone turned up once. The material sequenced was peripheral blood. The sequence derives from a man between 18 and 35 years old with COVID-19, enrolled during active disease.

In nucleotides, the CDR3 is TGTGCCAGCAGTGAAGGGACTAGAGGGACCGCCGGGGAGCTGTTTTTT. Translation gives CASSEGTRGTAGELFF. This chain joins TRBV2 and TRBJ2-2; 7 bases are a match to TRBD2. Trimming took 1 base from V and 6 from J; bases not matched to a gene: 8. CDR3 length: 16 residues. The germline gives CDR1 SNHLY, CDR2 FYNNEI.